The 21 T cell receptor beta chains given below trace back to one sample, sequenced in a study of OX40 agonist ivuxolimab in advanced cancers. Data came from immunoSEQ multiplex PCR; TCRdb stores just in-frame clones and leaves some out. Among more than 100,000 clones listed, 85% to 95% were seen once. The sample here was CD4+ or CD8+ T cells sorted from blood, taken in a trial of the OX40 agonist ivuxolimab. These receptors were obtained from an adult with an advanced solid tumor such as melanoma, head and neck, liver or kidney cancer.

The chain couples TRBV2 to TRBJ1-2; tentatively, D is TRBD1 (5 bases). V was shortened by 4 bases and J by 1 base, with 7 bases between the two germline ends. CDR1 is SNHLY and CDR2 is FYNNEI in the germline V gene. The CDR3 totals 13 residues. CDR3 in DNA: TGTGCCAGCAGTGCCGACAGTAACTATGGCTACACCTTC. Translation gives CASSADSNYGYTF.

The gene calls are TRBV11-1 and TRBJ2-7, with D possibly TRBD1 on 5 matching bases. There are 12 residues in the CDR3. Trimming stripped 6 bases from V and 6 bases from J, with 12 bases between. Germline assignment: CDR1 SGHAT and CDR2 FQDESV (reference sequence). DNA for the CDR3: TGTGCCAGCAGGCGGACATTGGGCGAGCAGTACTTC. Protein product: CASRRTLGEQYF.

The genes are TRBV6-5 and TRBJ2-2; D possibly corresponds to TRBD1 (6 bases). V was cut by 7 bases and J by 5 bases, with 17 bases left in between. The CDR3 consists of 15 residues. Germline loops: CDR1 MNHEY, CDR2 SVGAGI. The CDR3 spells CASKNSGAGTGELFF. In DNA, the CDR3 is TGTGCCAGCAAGAACTCAGGGGCGGGTACCGGGGAGCTGTTTTTT.

The chain carries TRBV7-9 and TRBJ1-1, with 9 nucleotides matching TRBD1. Germline CDR1 is SEHNR and CDR2 is FQNEAQ (reference sequence). Unmatched junction bases numbered 9, after V lost 5 bases and J lost 5 bases. The CDR3 is made up of 15 amino acids. The CDR3 DNA follows: TGTGCCAGCAGCCCACAAGGACAGGGGCGGACTGAAGCTTTCTTT. Protein product: CASSPQGQGRTEAFF.

This chain links TRBV7-9 with TRBJ2-1, with a weak D call TRBD2 (5 bases). Germline V gene data show CDR1 as SEHNR and CDR2 as FQNEAQ (reference sequence). This CDR3 spans 13 amino acids. V lost 2 bases and J 9 bases, leaving 11 bases between the germline ends. For the CDR3, the DNA is TGTGCCAGCAGCTTATACCGGGAAGGTGAGCAGTTCTTC. Protein: CASSLYREGEQFF. The complete variable domain, with remaining parts taken from reference TRBV7-9 and TRBJ2-1, reads DTGVSQNPRHKITKRGQNVTFRCDPISEHNRLYWYRQTLGQGPEFLTYFQNEAQLEKSRLLSDRFSAERPKGSFSTLEIQRTEQGDSAMYLCASSLYREGEQFFGPGTRLTVL.

The CDR3 sequence: CASSQARGGTNEKLFF. Written as DNA, the CDR3 is TGTGCCAGCAGCCAAGCCCGGGGGGGAACTAATGAAAAACTGTTTTTT. The gene calls are TRBV4-2 and TRBJ1-4; TRBD1 is a possible D gene (5 bases). CDR3 length: 16 amino acids. V was pared by 1 base and J by 1 base, with 10 bases between. Per the germline V gene, CDR1 is LGHNA and CDR2 is YNFKEQ.

V and J are TRBV30 and TRBJ2-7; no definite D call. V lost 2 bases, J lost 12 bases, and 14 bases lay in between. Germline assignment: CDR1 GTSNPN and CDR2 SVGIG (reference sequence). The CDR3 consists of 11 residues. This CDR3 reads CAWSPQRGRYF. The CDR3 DNA is TGTGCCTGGAGTCCCCAAAGAGGACGGTACTTC.

V gene TRBV7-2 combines with J gene TRBJ2-6; unclear D gene. V lost 5 bases and J 1 base, leaving 9 bases between the germline ends. In germline, CDR1 is SGHTA, CDR2 FQGNSA. This CDR3 is built from 15 residues. For the CDR3, the DNA is TGTGCCAGCAGCCGACCCATTTCTGGGGCCAACGTCCTGACTTTC. Translated: CASSRPISGANVLTF.

The V gene is TRBV12-5, the J gene TRBJ1-3; D not certain. Per the germline V gene, CDR1 is LGHNT and CDR2 is FRNRAP. Deletions cut 0 bases from V and 1 base from J, with 4 bases between. The CDR3 has 14 amino acids. The CDR3 protein is CASGLVLSGNTIYF. CDR3 bases: TGTGCTAGTGGTTTGGTACTGTCTGGAAACACCATATATTTT.

This clone has a count of ten or more. The chain carries TRBV7-9 and TRBJ2-2, with 7 bases matching TRBD2. Germline CDR1 is SEHNR and CDR2 is FQNEAQ (reference sequence). V dropped 3 bases and J dropped 4; count of bases not matched to a gene: 5. There are 15 residues in the CDR3. The CDR3 sequence: CASSFGEGFTGELFF. DNA of the CDR3: TGTGCCAGCAGCTTTGGGGAGGGTTTCACCGGGGAGCTGTTTTTT.

This chain connects TRBV20-1 to TRBJ1-1; D is unresolved. Germline V gene data show CDR1 as DFQATT and CDR2 as SNEGSKA (reference sequence). CDR3 length: 9 amino acids. V was shortened by 7 bases and J by 6 bases, with 6 bases between the two germline ends. The CDR3 loop is CSERAEAFF. CDR3 nucleotide sequence: TGCAGTGAGCGAGCTGAAGCTTTCTTT.

The chain uses TRBV5-6 and TRBJ2-1; 9 bases fit TRBD2. Germline CDR1 and CDR2: SGHDT and YYEEEE. The CDR3 spans 18 residues. V was pared by 0 bases and J by 6 bases, with 13 bases of the junction left unmatched. CDR3 amino acids: CASSLEGRREGRPNEQFF. The CDR3 nucleotides read TGTGCCAGCAGCTTGGAAGGTCGGCGGGAGGGCCGGCCCAATGAGCAGTTCTTC.

This chain joins TRBV30 and TRBJ1-1, with 7 bases that match TRBD1. Trimming cost V 2 bases and J 10 bases; bases outside gene matches: 7. Germline-derived CDR1 and CDR2 are GTSNPN and SVGIG (reference sequence). The CDR3 runs to 12 residues. In DNA, the CDR3 is TGTGCCTGGAGTAGAATCGGACAGGCAGCTTTCTTT. Its translation: CAWSRIGQAAFF.

This clone came up once. The rearrangement links TRBV5-1 to TRBJ2-5, with D hard to call. V lost 0 bases and J lost 3, with 6 bases in between. The germline V gene has CDR1 SGHRS and CDR2 YFSETQ. CDR3 length: 13 amino acids. The CDR3 DNA reads TGCGCCAGCAGCTTGGGCGGCGAAGAGACCCAGTACTTC. Translating it yields CASSLGGEETQYF. The variable domain in full, completed from reference TRBV5-1 and TRBJ2-5, reads KAGVTQTPRYLIKTRGQQVTLSCSPISGHRSVSWYQQTPGQGLQFLFEYFSETQRNKGNFPGRFSGRQFSNSRSEMNVSTLELGDSALYLCASSLGGEETQYFGPGTRLLVL.

V is TRBV11-3 and J is TRBJ2-3, with 8 nucleotides matching TRBD1. V lost 4 bases to trimming and J lost 1 base; unmatched junction nucleotides: 7. This CDR3 spans 16 amino acids. Germline assignment: CDR1 SGHNT and CDR2 YENEEA. CDR3 DNA sequence: TGTGCCAGCAGCTCCCGACAGGGGTCGGGCACAGATACGCAGTATTTT. Amino acids: CASSSRQGSGTDTQYF.

As DNA, the CDR3 is TGTGCCAGCTCACGTGAGACCGGGACAGCTAATTCACCCCTCCACTTT. It is translated as CASSRETGTANSPLHF. The V and J genes are TRBV18 and TRBJ1-6; 7 bases line up with TRBD1. The CDR3 contains 16 residues. With V trimmed by 4 bases and J by 6 bases, 9 bases remained unmatched. The germline gives CDR1 KGHSH, CDR2 LQKENI.

The V gene is TRBV14, the J gene TRBJ2-1; 14 bases align to TRBD2. CDR1 and CDR2 from the germline V gene are SGHDN and FVKESK. The CDR3 is 19 residues long. V lost 3 bases and J lost 4; bases outside the gene matches: 11. CDR3 loop: CASSHAWGTSGSMYNEQFF. The CDR3 DNA reads as TGTGCCAGCAGCCATGCTTGGGGGACTAGCGGGAGTATGTACAATGAGCAGTTCTTC. Using reference TRBV14 and TRBJ2-1 for the parts outside the CDR3, the full variable domain is EAGVTQFPSHSVIEKGQTVTLRCDPISGHDNLYWYRRVMGKEIKFLLHFVKESKQDESGMPNNRFLAERTGGTYSTLKVQPAELEDSGVYFCASSHAWGTSGSMYNEQFFGPGTRLTVL.

Worth noting for this clone: Other DNA sequences of this sample code for an identical CDR3. V usage is TRBV5-1 and J usage is TRBJ2-5; no clear D gene. Germline lookup yields CDR1 SGHRS and CDR2 YFSETQ. This CDR3 is built from 11 residues. The ends were cut back, 5 bases at V and 1 base at J, with 3 bases in the middle. For the CDR3, the DNA is TGCGCCAGCAGTTTCCAAGAGACCCAGTACTTC. Translating gives CASSFQETQYF. Full variable domain (rest looked up from reference TRBV5-1 and TRBJ2-5): KAGVTQTPRYLIKTRGQQVTLSCSPISGHRSVSWYQQTPGQGLQFLFEYFSETQRNKGNFPGRFSGRQFSNSRSEMNVSTLELGDSALYLCASSFQETQYFGPGTRLLVL.

CDR3 sequence (DNA): TGTGCCAGCAGCAAAGCATGGCAGGTTAGAAATGAGCAGTTCTTC. Translated, it gives CASSKAWQVRNEQFF. V usage is TRBV21-1 and J usage is TRBJ2-1; no DNA check was done on the table's D call, TRBD1. TRBV21-1 represents a pseudogene. The CDR3 has 15 residues.

This sequence joins TRBV7-9 and TRBJ2-7; 9 nucleotides match TRBD1. The trim removed 3 bases at V and 3 bases at J, leaving 3 bases unmatched. CDR1 and CDR2 (germline): SEHNR, FQNEAQ (reference sequence). The CDR3 has 14 residues. CDR3 DNA sequence: TGTGCCAGCAGCTTCGGGACAGGGTTCTACGAGCAGTACTTC. Translating gives CASSFGTGFYEQYF. The full variable domain, its missing parts supplied by reference TRBV7-9 and TRBJ2-7, is DTGVSQNPRHKITKRGQNVTFRCDPISEHNRLYWYRQTLGQGPEFLTYFQNEAQLEKSRLLSDRFSAERPKGSFSTLEIQRTEQGDSAMYLCASSFGTGFYEQYFGPGTRLTVT.

The rearrangement joins TRBV6-5 to TRBJ1-5; D is undetermined. The V gene lost 3 bases and the J gene lost 9 bases, with 15 bases spanning the gap. The CDR3 extends over 14 amino acids. Germline V gene lookup returns CDR1 MNHEY and CDR2 SVGAGI. The CDR3 spells CASSYRDGIGPQHF. CDR3 DNA sequence: TGTGCCAGCAGTTATAGAGACGGGATCGGGCCCCAGCATTTT.